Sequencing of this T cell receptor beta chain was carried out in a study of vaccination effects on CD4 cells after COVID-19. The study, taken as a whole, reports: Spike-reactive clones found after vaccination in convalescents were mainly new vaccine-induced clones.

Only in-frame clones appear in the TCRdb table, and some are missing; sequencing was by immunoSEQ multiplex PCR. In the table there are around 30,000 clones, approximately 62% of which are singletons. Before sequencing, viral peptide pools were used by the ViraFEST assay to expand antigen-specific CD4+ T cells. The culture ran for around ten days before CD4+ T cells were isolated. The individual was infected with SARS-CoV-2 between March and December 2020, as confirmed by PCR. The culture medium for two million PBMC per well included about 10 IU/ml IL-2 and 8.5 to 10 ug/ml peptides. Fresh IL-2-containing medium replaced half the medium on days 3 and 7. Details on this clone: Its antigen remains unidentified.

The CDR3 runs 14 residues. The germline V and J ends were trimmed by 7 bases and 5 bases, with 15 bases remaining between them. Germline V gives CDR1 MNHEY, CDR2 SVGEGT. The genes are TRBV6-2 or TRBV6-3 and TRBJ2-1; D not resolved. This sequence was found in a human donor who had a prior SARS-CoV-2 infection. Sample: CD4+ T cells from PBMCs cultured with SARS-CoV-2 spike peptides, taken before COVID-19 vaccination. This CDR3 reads CASTPQRHHNEQFF. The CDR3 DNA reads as TGTGCCAGCACCCCCCAACGGCACCACAATGAGCAGTTCTTC.